This T cell receptor (beta chain) was sequenced in a study of siplizumab effects on memory and regulatory T cells. The study, taken as a whole, reports: Naive T cells were seemingly more diverse than memory cells, and major contributions to the alloresponse seemed to be made by them. The mapping of alloreactive clones to unstimulated subsets covered only a minor fraction of them.

As concerns this clone: As yet, its antigen is unknown.

Data came from immunoSEQ multiplex PCR; TCRdb stores just in-frame clones and leaves some out. The repertoire holds 70,000 to 100,000 clones, with about 96% as singletons. This CDR3 is 18 amino acids long. V was trimmed by 5 bases and J by 0 bases, leaving 17 bases between them. Germline CDR1 KGHSH, CDR2 LQKENI. The chain couples TRBV18 to TRBJ1-6, with D maybe TRBD1 (6 bases). This clonotype was sampled from a human donor in good health. The sample taken for sequencing was naive CD4+ T cells sorted from blood. The CDR3: CASSYGQRSPSYNSPLHF. CDR3 sequence (DNA): TGTGCCAGCTCATACGGACAGCGGTCACCCTCCTATAATTCACCCCTCCACTTT.